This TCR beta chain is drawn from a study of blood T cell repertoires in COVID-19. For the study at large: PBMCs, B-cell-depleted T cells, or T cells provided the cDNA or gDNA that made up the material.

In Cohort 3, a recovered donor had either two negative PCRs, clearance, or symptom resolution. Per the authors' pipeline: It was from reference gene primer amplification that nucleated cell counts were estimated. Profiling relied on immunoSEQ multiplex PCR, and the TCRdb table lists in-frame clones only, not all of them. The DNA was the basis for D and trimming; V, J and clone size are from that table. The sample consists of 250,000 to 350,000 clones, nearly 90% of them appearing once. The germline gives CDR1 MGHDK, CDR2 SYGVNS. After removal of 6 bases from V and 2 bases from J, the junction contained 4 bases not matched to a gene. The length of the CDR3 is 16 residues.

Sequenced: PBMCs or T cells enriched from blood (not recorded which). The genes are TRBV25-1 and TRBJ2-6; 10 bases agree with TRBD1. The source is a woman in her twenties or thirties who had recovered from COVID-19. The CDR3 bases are TGTGCCAGCAGCCGACAGGGGGCGCCTGGGGCCAACGTCCTGACTTTC. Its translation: CASSRQGAPGANVLTF.